Shown below are 30 T cell receptor beta chains from a single sample sequenced in a study of T cell responses to AZD1222 COVID-19 vaccine. Sequencing used immunoSEQ multiplex PCR; TCRdb keeps in-frame clones, though not all of them. The sample lists around 140,000 clones, more than 85% occurring once. This material consisted of peripheral blood, taken on day 0 of AZD1222 vaccination. The receptors stem from an adult in good health.

The CDR3 nucleotides read TGTGCCAGCGGACCGATGAACACTGAAGCTTTCTTT. Translated: CASGPMNTEAFF. The V call is TRBV11-1, the J call TRBJ1-1, with unresolved D. The V end was cut by 8 bases, the J end by 0 bases, with 7 bases between. Germline CDR1 and CDR2: SGHAT and FQDESV (reference sequence). This CDR3 comprises 12 residues. Full variable domain (outside the CDR3, taken from reference TRBV11-1 and TRBJ1-1): EAEVAQSPRYKITEKSQAVAFWCDPISGHATLYWYRQILGQGPELLVQFQDESVVDDSQLPKDRFSAERLKGVDSTLKIQPAELGDSAMYLCASGPMNTEAFFGQGTRLTVV.

The genes are TRBV10-2 and TRBJ2-5; no clear D gene. CDR1 and CDR2 (germline): WSHSY, SAAADI. CDR3 length: 14 amino acids. Between the trimmed V and J ends, which lost 4 bases and 2 bases, there was a span of 11 bases. This CDR3 reads CASSARDLQETQYF. CDR3 sequence (DNA): TGCGCCAGCAGTGCTAGAGACTTACAAGAGACCCAGTACTTC.

The chain uses TRBV10-3 and TRBJ2-1; 7 nucleotides align to TRBD2. The germline V gene has CDR1 ENHRY and CDR2 SYGVKD. Losses at the gene ends were 0 bases for V and 3 bases for J; bases not matched to a gene: 5. This CDR3 has 16 residues. CDR3 residues: CAISESGGGNYNEQFF. The CDR3 DNA is TGTGCCATCAGTGAGTCGGGGGGAGGGAACTACAATGAGCAGTTCTTC.

The V call is TRBV4-1, the J call TRBJ1-1; 8 nucleotides align to TRBD1. This CDR3 has 17 residues. Per the germline V gene, CDR1 is MGHRA and CDR2 is YSYEKL. The trim removed 3 bases at V and 3 bases at J, leaving 12 bases unmatched. Written as DNA, the CDR3 is TGCGCCAGCAGCCAGTCAGCGACAGGGGTCTCTGACACTGAAGCTTTCTTT. It is translated as CASSQSATGVSDTEAFF.

This clone showed up just a few times. The chain carries TRBV4-1 and TRBJ2-1; the D gene is possibly TRBD1 (5 bases). The CDR3 runs to 11 residues. V was clipped by 9 bases and J by 6 bases, with 9 bases between them. CDR1 and CDR2 (germline): MGHRA, YSYEKL. The CDR3 region has the DNA TGCGCCAGTAAGGGGCGCAATGAGCAGTTCTTC. Its protein product is CASKGRNEQFF.

CDR3 sequence: CASRPGGDTEAFF. The CDR3, as DNA: TGTGCCAGCAGACCAGGGGGCGACACTGAAGCTTTCTTT. The chain joins TRBV6-5 to TRBJ1-1; TRBD1 matches 8 bases. CDR1 is MNHEY, CDR2 SVGAGI, per germline. The CDR3 spans 13 residues. The J segment lost 3 bases and the V segment lost 6 bases, leaving 3 bases of the junction unmatched.

This chain connects TRBV11-2 to TRBJ2-5, with 8 positions matching TRBD2. Trimming cost V 3 bases and J 6 bases; bases outside gene matches: 3. Germline assignment: CDR1 SGHAT and CDR2 FQNNGV. This CDR3 is built from 13 residues. This CDR3 reads CASSFRGGKTQYF. The DNA of the CDR3 is TGTGCCAGCAGCTTCCGGGGGGGGAAGACCCAGTACTTC.

The genes are TRBV21-1 and TRBJ1-1; the table assigns TRBD1, which was not confirmed against the DNA. TRBV21-1 is a pseudogene segment. The CDR3 covers 16 residues. The CDR3 protein is CASSKKGDRTNTEAFF. The CDR3 DNA is TGTGCCAGCAGCAAAAAGGGTGACAGGACAAACACTGAAGCTTTCTTT.

The gene calls are TRBV30 and TRBJ1-1, with D hard to call. The V end lost 0 bases, the J end lost 0 bases, and 5 bases lay between the germline ends. The CDR3 length is 13 residues. Germline CDR1 is GTSNPN and CDR2 is SVGIG (reference sequence). The CDR3 sequence is CAWSVEMNTEAFF. CDR3 in DNA: TGTGCCTGGAGTGTCGAGATGAACACTGAAGCTTTCTTT.

This chain links TRBV20-1 with TRBJ1-2, with D uncertain. Trimming removed 3 bases from V and 1 base from J, with 6 bases in between. Per germline, CDR1 DFQATT and CDR2 SNEGSKA (reference sequence). CDR3 length: 12 residues. CDR3 in DNA: TGCAGTGCTAGTAATCTTAACTATGGCTACACCTTC. Translating gives CSASNLNYGYTF.

V is TRBV7-2 and J is TRBJ2-2; tentatively, D is TRBD2 (6 bases). The germline V gene has CDR1 SGHTA and CDR2 FQGNSA. The germline V and J ends were trimmed by 3 bases and 4 bases, with 9 bases remaining between them. This CDR3 has 14 residues. CDR3: CASSLTGATGELFF. The CDR3 nucleotides are TGTGCCAGCAGCTTGACGGGAGCCACCGGGGAGCTGTTTTTT.

Here the CDR3 reads CASSYDRHRVNYGYTF. CDR3 nucleotide sequence: TGTGCCAGCAGTTACGACAGACACCGGGTAAACTATGGCTACACCTTC. The chain has TRBV28 and TRBJ1-2; TRBD1 might be the D (5 bases). The V gene lost 4 bases and the J gene lost 2 bases, with 17 bases spanning the gap. Germline CDR1 is MDHEN and CDR2 is SYDVKM. There are 16 residues in the CDR3.

CDR3 sequence reads: CASSLGIYQETQYF. The CDR3 DNA sequence: TGTGCCAGCAGCCTCGGAATATACCAAGAGACCCAGTACTTC. This rearrangement joins TRBV11-2 to TRBJ2-5; D is uncertain. CDR3 size: 14 residues. Per the germline V gene, CDR1 is SGHAT and CDR2 is FQNNGV. V was clipped by 5 bases and J by 0 bases, with 10 bases between them.

The chain carries TRBV4-3 and TRBJ2-1; D is unclear. Trimming stripped 1 base from V and 4 bases from J, with 5 bases between. CDR1 is LGHNA and CDR2 is YSLEER in the germline V gene. The CDR3 sequence is 13 residues long. Here the CDR3 reads CASSQGPYNEQFF. In DNA form, the CDR3 reads TGCGCCAGCAGCCAAGGTCCTTACAATGAGCAGTTCTTC.

CDR3 amino acids: CASSQAQGAEAFF. CDR3 bases: TGTGCCAGCAGCCAAGCCCAGGGAGCAGAAGCTTTCTTT. The chain joins TRBV3-1 (or the pseudogene TRBV3-2) to TRBJ1-1; D is perhaps TRBD1 (5 bases). V lost 1 base and J lost 8, with 11 bases in between. Germline V gives CDR1 LGHDT, CDR2 YNNKEL (reference sequence). The CDR3 is made up of 13 amino acids.

The chain carries TRBV12-3 or TRBV12-4 and TRBJ2-7, with D unresolved. CDR3 length equals 12 residues. The V and J ends lost 3 bases and 5 bases respectively, with 8 bases between them. In DNA, the CDR3 is TGTGCCAGCAGTTTCCCTCACAACGAGCAGTACTTC. Translating it yields CASSFPHNEQYF.

V is TRBV7-2 and J is TRBJ2-3; D is perhaps TRBD1 (6 bases). V lost 5 bases and J lost 0, with 9 bases in between. The V gene's germline CDR1 is SGHTA and CDR2 FQGNSA. The CDR3 runs to 14 residues. The CDR3 nucleotides read TGTGCCAGCAGCCTGGGACATAGCACAGATACGCAGTATTTT. Protein product: CASSLGHSTDTQYF.

This sequence joins TRBV19 and TRBJ1-1, with D perhaps TRBD1 (5 bases). Per germline, CDR1 LNHDA and CDR2 SQIVND (reference sequence). The CDR3 has 14 amino acids. The V end was cut by 5 bases, the J end by 4 bases, with 14 bases between. This chain's CDR3 is CASSAQGRGTEAFF. The CDR3 DNA sequence: TGTGCCAGTAGTGCTCAGGGACGGGGCACTGAAGCTTTCTTT.

V is TRBV7-2 and J is TRBJ2-7, with D possibly TRBD1 on 6 matching bases. This CDR3 comprises 15 residues. Trimming pared 1 base from V and 0 bases from J, leaving 10 bases between. CDR1 is SGHTA, CDR2 FQGNSA, per germline. The DNA for the CDR3 is TGTGCCAGCAGCTTAGGACAGGTCTCCTCCTACGAGCAGTACTTC. Protein sequence: CASSLGQVSSYEQYF.

Concerning this clone itself: The same CDR3 also results from other DNA sequences found in this sample. The chain uses TRBV18 and TRBJ1-5, with TRBD1 matching 8 bases. Germline values: CDR1 KGHSH, CDR2 LQKENI. Trimming removed 6 bases from V and 4 bases from J; junction bases left unmatched: 5. The CDR3 runs to 14 residues. The chain's CDR3 is CASSLDRGNQPQHF. The CDR3 DNA reads as TGTGCCAGCTCTCTCGACAGGGGTAATCAGCCCCAGCATTTT.

The gene calls are TRBV5-4 and TRBJ2-1, with TRBD2 matching over 10 bases. This CDR3 has 14 amino acids. The germline V gene has CDR1 SGHNT and CDR2 YYREEE (reference sequence). The V segment lost 0 bases and the J segment 7 bases; nucleotides outside the gene matches: 1. The CDR3 DNA reads as TGTGCCAGCAGCTTGGAACTAGCGGGAAATGAGCAGTTCTTC. Protein sequence: CASSLELAGNEQFF.

The chain combines TRBV5-1 with TRBJ1-1; perhaps TRBD1 as D (5 bases). This CDR3 is built from 14 residues. CDR1 SGHRS and CDR2 YFSETQ come from the germline V gene. Trimming took off 4 bases at V and 0 bases at J, with 10 bases between the two ends. CDR3 nucleotides: TGCGCCAGCAGCCCGGACATGTTGAACACTGAAGCTTTCTTT. It yields the protein CASSPDMLNTEAFF.

The J gene is TRBJ2-3, the V gene TRBV10-2, with a possible D match to TRBD1 (6 bases). The CDR3 runs to 13 residues. Germline V lookup: CDR1 WSHSY, CDR2 SAAADI. The V end lost 4 bases, the J end lost 6 bases, and 11 bases lay between the germline ends. CDR3 amino acids: CASSVRGTDTQYF. CDR3 DNA sequence: TGCGCCAGCAGTGTGAGGGGGACGGATACGCAGTATTTT.

The chain couples TRBV30 to TRBJ2-3; D unresolved. This CDR3 region has 19 residues. Germline-derived CDR1 and CDR2 are GTSNPN and SVGIG (reference sequence). V gave up 2 bases and J gave up 0 bases, with 24 bases separating them. The CDR3 DNA reads as TGTGCCTGGAGTCCGGTAAGCCTTTCAGCCCCCTGGAGCACAGATACGCAGTATTTT. Translating gives CAWSPVSLSAPWSTDTQYF.

The gene calls are TRBV4-3 and TRBJ2-5; 13 bases align to TRBD2. Germline V CDR1 and CDR2: LGHNA, YSLEER. Unmatched junction bases numbered 7, after V lost 3 bases and J lost 3 bases. The CDR3 is 17 residues long. The CDR3 bases are TGCGCCAGCAGCCATGACAGACTAGCGGGGGGAAAAGAGACCCAGTACTTC. Translated: CASSHDRLAGGKETQYF.

In its sample, this clone ranks as medium-sized (0.01 to 0.1%). The chain uses TRBV7-9 and TRBJ2-7; D remains unclear. This CDR3 contains 15 residues. The V and J ends lost 5 bases and 0 bases respectively, with 14 bases between them. Germline V lookup: CDR1 SEHNR, CDR2 FQNEAQ (reference sequence). The CDR3 loop is CASSVLIKGSYEQYF. The CDR3 DNA reads as TGTGCCAGCAGCGTTCTGATAAAGGGCTCCTACGAGCAGTACTTC.

This chain links TRBV4-3 with TRBJ2-3; D may be TRBD1 (5 bases). Germline-derived CDR1 and CDR2 are LGHNA and YSLEER. CDR3 length equals 15 residues. With 0 bases removed from V and 3 bases from J, the gap between germline ends came to 10 bases. The CDR3 nucleotides read TGCGCCAGCAGCCAAGAGGCAGGGTGGACAGATACGCAGTATTTT. Its translation is CASSQEAGWTDTQYF.

The chain employs TRBV29-1 and TRBJ2-5, with D perhaps TRBD1 (5 bases). The CDR3 sequence is 11 residues long. Trimming shortened V by 7 bases and J by 3 bases, and 9 bases separated the two germline ends. Germline V gene lookup returns CDR1 SQVTM and CDR2 ANQGSEA. The CDR3 is CSGTTEETQYF. The DNA for the CDR3 is TGCAGCGGAACGACAGAAGAGACCCAGTACTTC. The variable domain in full, with the rest retrieved from reference TRBV29-1 and TRBJ2-5, is SAVISQKPSRDICQRGTSLTIQCQVDSQVTMMFWYRQQPGQSLTLIATANQGSEATYESGFVIDKFPISRPNLTFSTLTVSNMSPEDSSIYLCSGTTEETQYFGPGTRLLVL.

This chain joins TRBV11-2 and TRBJ2-1; 7 positions match TRBD1. The CDR3 runs to 15 residues. The V gene end was trimmed by 5 bases and the J gene end by 4 bases; junction bases not matched to a gene: 8. Germline V gene sequence: CDR1 SGHAT, CDR2 FQNNGV. The CDR3: CASSINRGQYNEQFF. Here the CDR3 DNA reads TGTGCCAGCAGCATAAACAGGGGTCAATACAATGAGCAGTTCTTC.

The rearrangement links TRBV2 to TRBJ2-5; D is ambiguous. This CDR3 is built from 12 residues. V gave up 6 bases and J gave up 4 bases, with 9 bases separating them. The V gene's germline CDR1 is SNHLY and CDR2 FYNNEI. CDR3 sequence: CASRAVGETQYF. In DNA form, the CDR3 reads TGTGCCAGCAGGGCGGTGGGAGAGACCCAGTACTTC.